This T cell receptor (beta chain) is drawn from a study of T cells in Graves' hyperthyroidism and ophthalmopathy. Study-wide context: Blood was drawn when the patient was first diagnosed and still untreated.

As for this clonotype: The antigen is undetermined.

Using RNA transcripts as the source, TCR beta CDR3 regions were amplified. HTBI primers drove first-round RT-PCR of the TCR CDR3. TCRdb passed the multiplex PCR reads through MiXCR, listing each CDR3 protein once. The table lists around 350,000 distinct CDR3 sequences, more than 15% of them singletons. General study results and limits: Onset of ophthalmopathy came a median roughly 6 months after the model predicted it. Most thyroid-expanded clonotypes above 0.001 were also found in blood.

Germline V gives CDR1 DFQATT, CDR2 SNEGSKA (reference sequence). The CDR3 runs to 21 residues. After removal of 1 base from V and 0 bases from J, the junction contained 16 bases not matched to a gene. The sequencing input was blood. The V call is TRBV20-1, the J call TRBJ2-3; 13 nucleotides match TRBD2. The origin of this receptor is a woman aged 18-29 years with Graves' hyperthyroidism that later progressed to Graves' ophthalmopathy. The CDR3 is CSARGRRLAGGVYQSTDTQYF. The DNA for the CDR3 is TGCAGTGCTAGAGGTCGCCGACTAGCGGGAGGCGTTTACCAGAGCACAGATACGCAGTATTTT.